This T cell receptor (beta chain) comes out of a study of cytomegalovirus exposure and HLA in healthy donors. The donors were members of the validation cohort comprising about 130 subjects, separate from the roughly 730-subject first cohort. A word on this clone: Antigen specificity is unknown.

Method: immunoSEQ multiplex PCR; TCRdb's copy keeps in-frame clones and lacks some. This sample has over 200,000 clones, with almost 90% found just once. Per the germline V gene, CDR1 is WSHSY and CDR2 is SAAADI. V was clipped by 4 bases and J by 8 bases; unmatched bases: 9. The CDR3 runs to 16 residues. Study results and caveats: The study flagged roughly 160 TCR beta chains as cytomegalovirus-associated. The tendency of first-cohort TCR clusters to co-occur in the 110 or so validation repertoires emerged from a later analysis.

The J gene is TRBJ2-3, the V gene TRBV10-2; 13 nucleotides line up with TRBD2. This clonotype originated in a woman in her late teens or twenties in good health and CMV-seronegative. The sequenced sample was PBMCs. CDR3 sequence: CASSAGLAGAGGTQYF. CDR3 DNA sequence: TGCGCCAGCAGTGCAGGACTAGCGGGAGCGGGAGGTACGCAGTATTTT.